The 11 T cell receptor beta chains given below trace back to one sample, sequenced in a study of cytomegalovirus exposure and HLA in healthy donors (dated by TCRdb to about 2017). Receptor libraries were prepared by the immunoSEQ multiplex PCR assay. The table was pulled from immuneACCESS by TCRdb, which kept in-frame rearrangements only. Such tables lose some clones; where checked, under half of the loss comes from unresolved V genes, and the rest has no known cause. The sample yields about 170,000 clones; approximately 87% were counted once. Jointly, the top ten make up 1.4% of the sample. The source material was PBMCs. These receptors were taken from a woman in her 30s in good health and CMV-seronegative.

V is TRBV5-6 and J is TRBJ1-5, with D perhaps matching TRBD1 (5 bases). CDR3 length: 15 residues. V gave up 2 bases and J gave up 7 bases, with 16 bases separating them. Germline CDR1 SGHDT, CDR2 YYEEEE. The CDR3 sequence is CASSFGGRVGQPQHF. CDR3 coding DNA: TGTGCCAGCAGCTTCGGTGGCAGGGTGGGGCAGCCCCAGCATTTT. Full variable domain (remainder filled in from reference TRBV5-6 and TRBJ1-5): DAGVTQSPTHLIKTRGQQVTLRCSPKSGHDTVSWYQQALGQGPQFIFQYYEEEERQRGNFPDRFSGHQFPNYSSELNVNALLLGDSALYLCASSFGGRVGQPQHFGDGTRLSIL.

This clone has at least ten counts. The V gene is TRBV15, the J gene TRBJ1-5; 8 nucleotides align to TRBD1. The CDR3 sequence is 17 residues long. CDR1 and CDR2 (germline): LNHNV, YYDKDF (reference sequence). Trimming cost V 4 bases and J 2 bases; bases outside gene matches: 10. DNA of the CDR3: TGTGCCACCAGCACCGAACCACCGGGACAGGGCAATCAGCCCCAGCATTTT. Amino acid sequence: CATSTEPPGQGNQPQHF.

In its sample, this clone was seen a few times. V is TRBV5-5 and J is TRBJ1-6; D possibly corresponds to TRBD1 (6 bases). Deletions cut 4 bases from V and 9 bases from J, with 8 bases between. Germline-derived CDR1 and CDR2 are SGHKS and YYEKEE (reference sequence). This CDR3 has 12 residues. This CDR3 reads CASSQGSSPLHF. CDR3 sequence (DNA): TGTGCCAGCAGCCAGGGGTCTTCACCCCTCCACTTT. The full variable domain, its missing parts supplied by reference TRBV5-5 and TRBJ1-6, is DAGVTQSPTHLIKTRGQQVTLRCSPISGHKSVSWYQQVLGQGPQFIFQYYEKEERGRGNFPDRFSARQFPNYSSELNVNALLLGDSALYLCASSQGSSPLHFGNGTRLTVT.

This chain joins TRBV5-4 and TRBJ1-4; 7 bases map to TRBD1. CDR1 is SGHNT, CDR2 YYREEE, per germline (reference sequence). Losses at the gene ends were 4 bases for V and 7 bases for J; bases not matched to a gene: 10. The CDR3 length is 15 residues. The CDR3 protein is CASSRSGTEAEKLFF. CDR3 bases: TGTGCCAGCAGCCGGTCCGGGACAGAGGCTGAAAAACTGTTTTTT. The full variable domain, with the rest looked up from reference TRBV5-4 and TRBJ1-4, is ETGVTQSPTHLIKTRGQQVTLRCSSQSGHNTVSWYQQALGQGPQFIFQYYREEENGRGNFPPRFSGLQFPNYSSELNVNALELDDSALYLCASSRSGTEAEKLFFGSGTQLSVL.

V gene TRBV7-6 combines with J gene TRBJ2-1; D ambiguous. Trimming shortened V by 1 base and J by 4 bases, and 17 bases separated the two germline ends. Germline CDR1 is SGHVS and CDR2 is FNYEAQ. CDR3 length: 17 amino acids. CDR3 residues: CASSLGAPLAVYNEQFF. DNA for the CDR3: TGTGCCAGCAGCTTAGGAGCGCCCCTTGCGGTTTACAATGAGCAGTTCTTC. The full variable domain, rest sourced from reference TRBV7-6 and TRBJ2-1, is GAGVSQSPRYKVTKRGQDVALRCDPISGHVSLYWYRQALGQGPEFLTYFNYEAQQDKSGLPNDRFSAERPEGSISTLTIQRTEQRDSAMYRCASSLGAPLAVYNEQFFGPGTRLTVL.

The J gene is TRBJ2-7, the V gene TRBV10-3; weak D call: TRBD2 (5 bases). The germline V gene encodes CDR1 ENHRY and CDR2 SYGVKD. V was shortened by 6 bases and J by 1 base, with 16 bases between the two germline ends. The CDR3 consists of 15 residues. The CDR3 region has the DNA TGTGCCATCAGGGAGGACGCGGGTCAGTCCTACGAGCAGTACTTC. It encodes CAIREDAGQSYEQYF.

The rearrangement uses TRBV4-2 and TRBJ1-2, with unresolved D. V was clipped by 0 bases and J by 3 bases, with 14 bases between them. The CDR3 covers 16 residues. Germline CDR1 and CDR2: LGHNA and YNFKEQ. CDR3 in DNA: TGTGCCAGCAGCCAAGATTGGGCTACTTCGGACTATGGCTACACCTTC. This translates into CASSQDWATSDYGYTF.

The chain recombines TRBV29-1 with TRBJ1-1; D gene unclear. The CDR3 is 12 residues long. Germline V gene data show CDR1 as SQVTM and CDR2 as ANQGSEA. V was shortened by 6 bases and J by 4 bases, with 12 bases between the two germline ends. The CDR3 here is CSVQSGITEAFF. The CDR3 DNA is TGCAGCGTGCAATCGGGGATCACTGAAGCTTTCTTT.

CDR3 nucleotide sequence: TGTGCCAGCAGTTTATTAGAATCGACAAATGGCTACACCTTC. The encoded protein is CASSLLESTNGYTF. The genes are TRBV28 and TRBJ1-2, with D unclear. Germline CDR1 reads MDHEN; CDR2 reads SYDVKM. The length of the CDR3 is 14 residues. Trimming cost V 1 base and J 6 bases, with 12 bases left between them.

This clone was counted a few times. This chain links TRBV28 with TRBJ1-2, with D maybe TRBD1 (6 bases). Between the trimmed V and J ends, which lost 6 bases and 2 bases, there was a span of 19 bases. Germline assignment: CDR1 MDHEN and CDR2 SYDVKM. This CDR3 is built from 16 residues. CDR3: CASRPAGASKNYGYTF. CDR3 in DNA: TGTGCCAGCAGACCCGCAGGGGCTAGCAAAAACTATGGCTACACCTTC.

In this sample, this clone turned up once. The chain combines TRBV27 with TRBJ1-1; D is uncertain. The length of the CDR3 is 16 residues. CDR1 and CDR2 (germline): MNHEY, SMNVEV (reference sequence). V was trimmed by 1 base and J by 8 bases, leaving 20 bases between them. The CDR3 region has the DNA TGTGCCAGCAGTTTATGGGTCCGAGGGCCGCTACGCGAAGCTTTCTTT. The encoded protein is CASSLWVRGPLREAFF.